This T cell receptor (beta chain) was sequenced for a study of blood T cell repertoires in COVID-19 (dated by TCRdb to 2019 to 2021). Concerning the study at large: Samples from collaborators originated in the United States, Italy and Spain and spanned both the acute and convalescent phases of COVID-19. The repertoires were released in a freely available public database intended as a resource for research on the immune response to SARS-CoV-2. Samples were obtained from the ongoing ImmuneRACE study (first 160 participants) and from some 1,300 subjects provided by 6 global collaborators. Where available, HLA class I and class II types were obtained from metadata supplied by the sample provider rather than from assay-based typing. Sample metadata almost always included a de-identified subject ID, COVID-19 status, age in years and sex. The prospective study material was composed of cDNA or gDNA derived from T cells, B-cell-depleted T cells, or PBMCs. Deeply sampled blood TCRbeta repertoires from subjects exposed to, actively infected with, or recovered from COVID-19 were included in the dataset. Broad study findings and their caveats: Clinical and demographic metadata were provided uncurated, with the amount varying by source and participant.

Whole blood was collected in K2EDTA tubes by collaborating institutions according to the institutions' own protocols. Collaborator samples were shipped for TCRbeta analysis as frozen whole blood, isolated PBMCs, or DNA extracted from either sample type. The germline V gene (reference sequence) sets CDR1 to LNHNV and CDR2 to YYDKDF. The CDR3 has 14 amino acids, counting the end cysteine and phenylalanine. Only the CDR3 part of the read is kept: 42 bases, read in frame from the first base. V loses 0 bases of germline sequence and J loses 5 bases, and the interval between the two ends is 10 bases. For this clone: What antigen it recognizes has not been identified. No per-base quality is available; no much larger clone lies one base away.

TCRbeta CDR3 regions were amplified from genomic DNA using the immunoSEQ Assay, a bias-controlled multiplex PCR. Processing in the source paper ran as follows. Within the assay, amplification of reference gene primers was used to estimate how many nucleated cells each sample contained. To quantify the absolute abundance of each unique TCRbeta CDR3 rearrangement, sequence reads were collapsed and filtered. For each sample, productive Simpson clonality was calculated by taking the square root of Simpson's diversity index across productive rearrangements. In TCRdb, the immuneACCESS table is reduced to in-frame sequences with V and J assigned. These tables do not hold every clone; where another copy was compared, an unresolved V gene accounts for under half, and the others remain unexplained. V and J calls and clone size are as listed in that table; D and trimming were resolved from the DNA. This sample has 250,000 or so clones in its table, and 86% of those were observed once. The top ten hold almost 2% of the sample.

The V gene is TRBV15 and the J gene is TRBJ1-2; TRBD1 could be the D gene, as 5 bases match. This TCR came from a man aged 25 to 40 with active or convalescent COVID-19. The sample was peripheral blood. The CDR3 here reads CATSRERAGYGYTF. The DNA is TGTGCCACCAGCAGAGAAAGAGCAGGGTATGGCTACACCTTC.